A single sample gave rise to the 26 T cell receptor beta chains below, sequenced in a study of control samples from healthy donors and cancer patients. Method: immunoSEQ multiplex PCR; TCRdb's copy keeps in-frame clones and lacks some. The sample gives some 150,000 clones, roughly 95% of which show up once; around 0.92% is in the top ten. Sequenced sample: blood. The receptors stem from a woman in her 30s in good health.

CDR3 in DNA: TGTGCCAGCAGTGACAGAGTCTATGGCTACACCTTC. Its protein product is CASSDRVYGYTF. V is TRBV25-1 and J is TRBJ1-2; D gene uncertain. The CDR3 consists of 12 residues. Looked up from germline, CDR1 is MGHDK and CDR2 is SYGVNS. Trimming took 3 bases from V and 4 from J, leaving 6 bases between them.

The gene calls are TRBV18 and TRBJ1-2; D may be TRBD1 (6 bases). The germline gives CDR1 KGHSH, CDR2 LQKENI. This CDR3 has 13 amino acids. V gave up 6 bases and J gave up 8 bases, with 16 bases separating them. CDR3 in amino acids: CASSPPAGVGYTF. Written as DNA, the CDR3 is TGTGCCAGCTCCCCTCCGGCAGGGGTAGGCTACACCTTC. The whole variable domain, remainder taken from reference TRBV18 and TRBJ1-2, is NAGVMQNPRHLVRRRGQEARLRCSPMKGHSHVYWYRQLPEEGLKFMVYLQKENIIDESGMPKERFSAEFPKEGPSILRIQQVVRGDSAAYFCASSPPAGVGYTFGSGTRLTVV.

The gene calls are TRBV5-1 and TRBJ1-3; tentative D call: TRBD1 (5 bases). CDR1 and CDR2 from the germline V gene are SGHRS and YFSETQ. The CDR3 has 14 amino acids. The V end lost 0 bases, the J end lost 7 bases, and 11 bases lay between the germline ends. CDR3 coding DNA: TGCGCCAGCAGCTTGGGTTCGGCAGGGAACACCATATATTTT. Protein product: CASSLGSAGNTIYF. Full variable domain (remainder filled in from reference TRBV5-1 and TRBJ1-3): KAGVTQTPRYLIKTRGQQVTLSCSPISGHRSVSWYQQTPGQGLQFLFEYFSETQRNKGNFPGRFSGRQFSNSRSEMNVSTLELGDSALYLCASSLGSAGNTIYFGEGSWLTVV.

The gene calls are TRBV2 and TRBJ1-1, with D unresolved. CDR3 length: 13 residues. Germline CDR1 and CDR2: SNHLY and FYNNEI. V was cut by 7 bases and J by 3 bases, with 12 bases left in between. The CDR3 DNA reads TGTGCCAGCAAAAGGGATGGGGACACTGAAGCTTTCTTT. Translated, it gives CASKRDGDTEAFF.

The gene calls are TRBV18 and TRBJ2-3; 12 bases map to TRBD2. The CDR3 contains 17 residues. J gave up 5 bases and V 0 bases, and 6 bases lay outside the gene matches. Germline values: CDR1 KGHSH, CDR2 LQKENI. The CDR3 here is CASSPPASGGARDTQYF. CDR3 DNA: TGTGCCAGCTCACCACCCGCTAGCGGGGGGGCCAGAGATACGCAGTATTTT.

This chain uses TRBV5-1 with TRBJ2-3; 7 nucleotides match TRBD2. Germline V gene sequence: CDR1 SGHRS, CDR2 YFSETQ. The CDR3 loop spans 14 amino acids. The trim removed 4 bases at V and 4 bases at J, leaving 6 bases unmatched. CDR3 in DNA: TGCGCCAGCAGCCAGGCGGGGGTGGCAGATACGCAGTATTTT. This translates into CASSQAGVADTQYF.

V gene TRBV3-1 (or the pseudogene TRBV3-2) combines with J gene TRBJ2-1; D possibly corresponds to TRBD2 (6 bases). CDR3 length equals 13 residues. V was shortened by 2 bases and J by 6 bases, with 8 bases between the two germline ends. In germline, CDR1 is LGHDT, CDR2 YNNKEL (reference sequence). This CDR3 is CASSQRGTNEQFF. For the CDR3, the DNA is TGTGCCAGCAGCCAACGGGGGACCAATGAGCAGTTCTTC.

J is TRBJ2-2 and V is TRBV6-6; a weak D match, TRBD1 (5 bases). Trimming pared 0 bases from V and 5 bases from J, leaving 7 bases between. CDR1 is MNHNY and CDR2 is SVGAGI in the germline V gene (reference sequence). This CDR3 has 14 amino acids. Written as DNA, the CDR3 is TGTGCCAGCAGTTACTCGGGGCAGACCGGGGAGCTGTTTTTT. This gives the protein CASSYSGQTGELFF.

The rearrangement links TRBV11-2 to TRBJ2-7, with no clear D. The CDR3 is 12 amino acids. The V end lost 4 bases, the J end lost 9 bases, and 13 bases lay between the germline ends. Germline V gene sequence: CDR1 SGHAT, CDR2 FQNNGV. Here the CDR3 reads CASSSPTGLQYF. CDR3 nucleotide sequence: TGTGCCAGCAGCTCACCGACCGGGCTGCAGTACTTC.

The rearrangement joins TRBV28 to TRBJ1-5; maybe TRBD1 (6 bases). The CDR3 length is 13 residues. Trimming stripped 5 bases from V and 5 bases from J, with 10 bases between. Germline CDR1 is MDHEN and CDR2 is SYDVKM. This chain's CDR3 is CASSTGGHQPQHF. Here the CDR3 DNA reads TGTGCCAGCAGTACCGGGGGGCATCAGCCCCAGCATTTT. Drawing the rest from reference TRBV28 and TRBJ1-5, the complete variable domain is DVKVTQSSRYLVKRTGEKVFLECVQDMDHENMFWYRQDPGLGLRLIYFSYDVKMKEKGDIPEGYSVSREKKERFSLILESASTNQTSMYLCASSTGGHQPQHFGDGTRLSIL.

This sequence joins TRBV24-1 and TRBJ2-1; D is undetermined. The CDR3 is 12 amino acids. V was shortened by 3 bases and J by 5 bases, with 4 bases between the two germline ends. Germline lookup yields CDR1 KGHDR and CDR2 SFDVKD. The CDR3 protein is CATSDVNNEQFF. CDR3 DNA sequence: TGTGCCACCAGTGATGTAAACAATGAGCAGTTCTTC.

This clone was observed a few times. V usage is TRBV28 and J usage is TRBJ1-4; D perhaps matches TRBD1 (5 bases). The CDR3 length is 15 residues. In germline, CDR1 is MDHEN, CDR2 SYDVKM. V lost 4 bases and J 10 bases, leaving 19 bases between the germline ends. CDR3 amino acids: CASSYPRRGAGKLFF. CDR3 DNA sequence: TGTGCCAGCAGTTACCCCCGAAGGGGAGCGGGAAAACTGTTTTTT.

The chain joins TRBV2 to TRBJ2-1; 8 nucleotides line up with TRBD2. The germline gives CDR1 SNHLY, CDR2 FYNNEI. Unmatched junction bases numbered 4, after V lost 9 bases and J lost 0 bases. The CDR3 contains 14 residues. The DNA of the CDR3 is TGTGCCAGGGAGAGCGGGGGCTCCTACAATGAGCAGTTCTTC. It yields the protein CARESGGSYNEQFF. The complete variable domain, with remaining parts taken from reference TRBV2 and TRBJ2-1, reads EPEVTQTPSHQVTQMGQEVILRCVPISNHLYFYWYRQILGQKVEFLVSFYNNEISEKSEIFDDQFSVERPDGSNFTLKIRSTKLEDSAMYFCARESGGSYNEQFFGPGTRLTVL.

The chain links TRBV5-5 to TRBJ1-3; a weak D match, TRBD1 (6 bases). This CDR3 region has 18 residues. Germline lookup yields CDR1 SGHKS and CDR2 YYEKEE (reference sequence). The germline V and J ends were trimmed by 2 bases and 0 bases, with 18 bases remaining between them. CDR3: CASSLRDINYASGNTIYF. CDR3 nucleotides: TGTGCCAGCAGCTTACGGGACATAAATTACGCCTCTGGAAACACCATATATTTT.

The rearrangement links TRBV6-4 to TRBJ1-2; tentatively, D is TRBD1 (5 bases). Looked up from germline, CDR1 is MRHNA and CDR2 is SNTAGT. The CDR3 covers 13 residues. Trimming left V 2 bases short and J 2 bases short, with 6 bases between. CDR3 DNA: TGTGCCAGCAGTGACACAGGAAACTATGGCTACACCTTC. Its protein is CASSDTGNYGYTF.

This sequence joins TRBV3-1 (or the pseudogene TRBV3-2) and TRBJ1-2; 9 positions match TRBD1. Trimming removed 1 base from V and 4 bases from J; junction bases left unmatched: 1. CDR1 LGHDT and CDR2 YNNKEL come from the germline V gene (reference sequence). CDR3 length: 14 amino acids. The DNA of the CDR3 is TGTGCCAGCAGCCAAGGGACAGGGGTCTATGGCTACACCTTC. Encoded protein: CASSQGTGVYGYTF.

The rearrangement links TRBV18 to TRBJ2-1; 8 bases align to TRBD2. V was clipped by 0 bases and J by 5 bases; unmatched bases: 0. In germline, CDR1 is KGHSH, CDR2 LQKENI. This CDR3 has 14 residues. CDR3 sequence reads: CASSPPGLDNEQFF. The CDR3 coding sequence is TGTGCCAGCTCACCACCGGGACTAGACAATGAGCAGTTCTTC.

Only one count was recorded for this clone. The chain combines TRBV13 with TRBJ2-2; D remains ambiguous. Germline CDR1 PRHDT, CDR2 FYEKMQ (reference sequence). There are 13 residues in the CDR3. V lost 1 base to trimming and J lost 3 bases, with 3 bases between them. In nucleotides, the CDR3 is TGTGCCAGCAGCTTAGTGTACACCGGGGAGCTGTTTTTT. Amino acid sequence: CASSLVYTGELFF.

This chain joins TRBV6-5 and TRBJ2-1, with D possibly matching TRBD2 (5 bases). The CDR3 is made up of 14 amino acids. Germline loops: CDR1 MNHEY, CDR2 SVGAGI. The V and J ends lost 4 bases and 0 bases respectively, with 7 bases between them. CDR3 region: CASSSDFSYNEQFF. CDR3 sequence (DNA): TGTGCCAGCAGTTCGGACTTCTCCTACAATGAGCAGTTCTTC.

This clone was seen more than once but under ten times. This chain uses TRBV6-4 with TRBJ2-3; 11 positions match TRBD1. This CDR3 contains 15 residues. Germline V CDR1 and CDR2: MRHNA, SNTAGT. The V gene end was trimmed by 5 bases and the J gene end by 1 base; junction bases not matched to a gene: 2. The CDR3 DNA reads TGTGCCAGCAGTAGGACAGGGGGCGGCACAGATACGCAGTATTTT. It is translated as CASSRTGGGTDTQYF.

The chain carries TRBV28 and TRBJ2-5, with unresolved D. V was clipped by 3 bases and J by 2 bases, with 1 base between them. This CDR3 spans 11 amino acids. The germline gives CDR1 MDHEN, CDR2 SYDVKM. DNA of the CDR3: TGTGCCAGCAGTTTTCAAGAGACCCAGTACTTC. It yields the protein CASSFQETQYF.

The chain couples TRBV5-1 to TRBJ1-4; D is uncertain. Trimming stripped 5 bases from V and 5 bases from J, with 10 bases between. This CDR3 spans 13 amino acids. Germline CDR1 SGHRS, CDR2 YFSETQ. The DNA for the CDR3 is TGCGCCAGCAGGTCACAGCCAAATGAAAAACTGTTTTTT. It specifies CASRSQPNEKLFF.

The CDR3 spells CASRNPPRFEQFF. The CDR3 DNA is TGTGCCAGCAGAAACCCCCCTAGGTTTGAGCAGTTCTTC. This sequence joins TRBV27 and TRBJ2-1; D remains unclear. The ends were cut back, 6 bases at V and 9 bases at J, with 15 bases in the middle. The CDR3 loop spans 13 amino acids. The germline gives CDR1 MNHEY, CDR2 SMNVEV (reference sequence).

This chain joins TRBV4-1 and TRBJ2-1; 11 bases line up with TRBD2. With 4 bases clipped from V and 7 bases from J, the junction kept 12 bases outside the gene matches. CDR1 is MGHRA, CDR2 YSYEKL, per germline. CDR3 length: 17 residues. CDR3 nucleotides: TGCGCCAGCAGCCCCAGCTTTAGCGGGAGGGCCCGAAATGAGCAGTTCTTC. It encodes CASSPSFSGRARNEQFF.

This chain joins TRBV5-1 and TRBJ2-6; 8 bases are shared with TRBD2. The CDR3 runs 19 residues. Per germline, CDR1 SGHRS and CDR2 YFSETQ. With V trimmed by 0 bases and J by 0 bases, 8 bases remained unmatched. The CDR3 DNA reads TGCGCCAGCAGCTTGGAGGGCGGGGGGATATTCTCTGGGGCCAACGTCCTGACTTTC. Its translation is CASSLEGGGIFSGANVLTF.

V is TRBV29-1 and J is TRBJ2-7, with 7 nucleotides matching TRBD2. The CDR3 covers 15 residues. J was trimmed by 5 bases and V by 4 bases; bases with no gene match: 14. Germline V gives CDR1 SQVTM, CDR2 ANQGSEA. The CDR3 bases are TGCAGCGTTGTGGGAGGGACGGGCCCAAGGAACGAGCAGTACTTC. This translates into CSVVGGTGPRNEQYF.